This T cell receptor (beta chain) was retrieved from a study of blood T cell repertoires in COVID-19. Overall study: Acute and convalescent COVID-19 specimens originated in the United States, Italy and Spain. Sources were T cells, B-cell-depleted T cells, or PBMCs; the material itself was cDNA or gDNA.

As processed by the authors: Reference gene primer amplification yielded estimated nucleated cell counts. Profiled with immunoSEQ multiplex PCR; TCRdb holds only in-frame clones, not every one. V and J calls and clone size are those listed in that table; D and trimming were worked out from the DNA. The sample consists of over 300,000 clones, roughly nine tenths of them appearing once. CDR3 length: 13 amino acids. The germline V and J ends were trimmed by 6 bases and 8 bases, with 16 bases remaining between them. This rearrangement joins TRBV12-3 or TRBV12-4 to TRBJ1-2; TRBD1 might be the D (6 bases). Source material: peripheral blood. This receptor was taken from a man aged 18 to 30 who had recovered from COVID-19. CDR3 protein: CASSPGQPRGYTF. CDR3 nucleotide sequence: TGTGCCAGCAGCCCCGGACAGCCGCGAGGCTACACCTTC.